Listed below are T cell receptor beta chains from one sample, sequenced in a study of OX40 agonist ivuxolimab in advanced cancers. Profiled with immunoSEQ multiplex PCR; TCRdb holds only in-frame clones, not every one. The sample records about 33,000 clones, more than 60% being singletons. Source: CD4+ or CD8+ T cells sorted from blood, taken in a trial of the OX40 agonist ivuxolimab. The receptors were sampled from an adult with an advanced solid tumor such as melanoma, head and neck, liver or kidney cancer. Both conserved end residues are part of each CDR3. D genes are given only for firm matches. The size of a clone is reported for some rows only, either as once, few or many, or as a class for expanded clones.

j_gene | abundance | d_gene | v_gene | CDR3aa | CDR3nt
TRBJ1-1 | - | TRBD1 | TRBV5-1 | CASSQGQAPNTEAFF | TGCGCCAGCAGCCAGGGACAGGCGCCGAACACTGAAGCTTTCTTT
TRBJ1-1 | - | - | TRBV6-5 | CASRDGDTEAFF | TGTGCCAGCAGGGACGGGGACACTGAAGCTTTCTTT
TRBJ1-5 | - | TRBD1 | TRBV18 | CASSLSQDRGGNQPQHF | TGTGCCAGCTCCCTCTCACAGGACAGGGGAGGCAATCAGCCCCAGCATTTT
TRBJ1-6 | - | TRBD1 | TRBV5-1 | CASSEGTANNSPLHF | TGCGCCAGCAGCGAGGGGACAGCGAATAATTCACCCCTCCACTTT
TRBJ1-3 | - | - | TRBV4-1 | CASSQLGLHGNTIYF | TGCGCCAGCAGCCAGCTGGGACTCCACGGAAACACCATATATTTT
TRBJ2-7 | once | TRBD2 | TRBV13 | CASSLYYSGEPYEQYF | TGTGCCAGCAGCTTATACTATAGCGGGGAGCCCTACGAGCAGTACTTC
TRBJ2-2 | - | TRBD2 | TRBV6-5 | CASSYSAGSGELFF | TGTGCCAGCAGTTACTCAGCGGGGAGCGGGGAGCTGTTTTTT
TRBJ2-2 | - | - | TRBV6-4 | CASSDSGTNTGELFF | TGTGCCAGCAGTGACTCGGGGACTAACACCGGGGAGCTGTTTTTT
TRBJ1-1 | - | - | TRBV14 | CASSQWVYTEAFF | TGTGCCAGCAGCCAGTGGGTTTACACTGAAGCTTTCTTT
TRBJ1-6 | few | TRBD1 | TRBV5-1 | CASSLEDRGYGDRGPLHF | TGCGCCAGCAGCTTGGAGGACAGGGGGTACGGTGATAGAGGACCCCTCCACTTT
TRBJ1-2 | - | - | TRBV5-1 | CASSLQESGGYTF | TGCGCCAGCAGCTTACAGGAATCGGGGGGCTACACCTTC
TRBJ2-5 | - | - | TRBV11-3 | CASSLGQGPQETQYF | TGTGCCAGCAGCTTAGGTCAGGGCCCCCAAGAGACCCAGTACTTC